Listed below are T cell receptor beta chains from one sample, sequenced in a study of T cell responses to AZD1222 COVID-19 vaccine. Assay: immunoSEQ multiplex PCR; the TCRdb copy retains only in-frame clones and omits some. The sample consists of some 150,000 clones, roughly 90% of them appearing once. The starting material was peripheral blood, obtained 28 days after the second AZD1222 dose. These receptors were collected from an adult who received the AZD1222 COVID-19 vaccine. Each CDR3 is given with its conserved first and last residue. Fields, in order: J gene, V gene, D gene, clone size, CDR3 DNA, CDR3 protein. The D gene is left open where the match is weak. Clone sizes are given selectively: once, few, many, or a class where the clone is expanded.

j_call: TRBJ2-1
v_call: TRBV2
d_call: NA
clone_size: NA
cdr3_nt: TGTGCCAGCAGTGAATATGAGACAGGCCTCTACAATGAGCAGTTCTTC
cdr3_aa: CASSEYETGLYNEQFF

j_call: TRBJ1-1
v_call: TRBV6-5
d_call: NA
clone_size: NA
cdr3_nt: TGTGCCAGCAGTTCGGACCTGGGCACTGAAGCTTTCTTT
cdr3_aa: CASSSDLGTEAFF

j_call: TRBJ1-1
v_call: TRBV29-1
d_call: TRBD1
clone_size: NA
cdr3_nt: TGCAGCGCCCTCCCGACAGGGGGCACTGAAGCTTTCTTT
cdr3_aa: CSALPTGGTEAFF

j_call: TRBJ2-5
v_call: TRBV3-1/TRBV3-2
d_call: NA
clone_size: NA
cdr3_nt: TGTGCCAGCAGCCAAGTCGCGGAGACCCAGTACTTC
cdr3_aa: CASSQVAETQYF

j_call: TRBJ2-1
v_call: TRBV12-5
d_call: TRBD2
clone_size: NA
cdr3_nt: TGTGCTAGTGGTTTTGGGACTAGCGGGATTGGGGAGCAGTTCTTC
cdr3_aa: CASGFGTSGIGEQFF

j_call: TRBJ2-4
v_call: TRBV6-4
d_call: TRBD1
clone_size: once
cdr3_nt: TGTGCCAGCAGTGTCCCGACAGGGTGTGAGGACATTCAGTACTTC
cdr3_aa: CASSVPTGCEDIQYF

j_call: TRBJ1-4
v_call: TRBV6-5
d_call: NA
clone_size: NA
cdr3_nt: TGTGCCAGCAGTCGACGGGGGAGGGAAGATGAAAAACTGTTTTTT
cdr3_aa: CASSRRGREDEKLFF

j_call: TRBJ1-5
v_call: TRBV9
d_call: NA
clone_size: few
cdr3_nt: TGTGCCAGCAGCGTAGGGGTCCCTCCTCAGCCCCAGCATTTT
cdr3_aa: CASSVGVPPQPQHF

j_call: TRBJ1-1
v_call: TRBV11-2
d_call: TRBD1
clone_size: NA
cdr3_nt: TGTGCCAGCAGCTTAGGTGTGGTGACAGGGATTCCGGCTTTCTTT
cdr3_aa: CASSLGVVTGIPAFF

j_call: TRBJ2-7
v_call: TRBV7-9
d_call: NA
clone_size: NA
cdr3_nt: TGTGCCAGCAGCTTAGATTGGGGGAATCGGGTGGAGCAGTACTTC
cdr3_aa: CASSLDWGNRVEQYF

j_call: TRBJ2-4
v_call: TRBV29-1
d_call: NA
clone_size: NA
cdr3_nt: TGCAGCGTTGAAGATTCCGGGGACTCCGGATTAGCCAAAAACATTCAGTACTTC
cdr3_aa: CSVEDSGDSGLAKNIQYF

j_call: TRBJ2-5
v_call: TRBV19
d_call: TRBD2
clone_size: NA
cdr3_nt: TGTGCCAGTAGGGGACTACAAGAGACCCAGTACTTC
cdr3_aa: CASRGLQETQYF

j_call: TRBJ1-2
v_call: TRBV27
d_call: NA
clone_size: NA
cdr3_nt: TGTGCCAGCAGTTTTTCGGCGGAGCAAGGCTACACCTTC
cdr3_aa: CASSFSAEQGYTF

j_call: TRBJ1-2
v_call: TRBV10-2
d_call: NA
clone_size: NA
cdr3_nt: TGCGCCAGCAGTGAAAGATGGGGCTTAAACTATGGCTACACCTTC
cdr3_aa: CASSERWGLNYGYTF

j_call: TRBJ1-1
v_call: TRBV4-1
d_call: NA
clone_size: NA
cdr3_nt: TGCGCCAGCAGCCAGGTAGGGGCGGGCATGAACACTGAAGCTTTCTTT
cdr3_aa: CASSQVGAGMNTEAFF

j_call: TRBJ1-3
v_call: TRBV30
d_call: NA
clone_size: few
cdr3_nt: TGTGCCTGGAGTGTAGGAGTAAGGAACACCATATATTTT
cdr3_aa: CAWSVGVRNTIYF

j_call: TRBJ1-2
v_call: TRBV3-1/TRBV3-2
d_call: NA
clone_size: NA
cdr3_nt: TGTGCCAGCAGCCAAGACCGGGACAAGCCTGGCTACACCTTC
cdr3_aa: CASSQDRDKPGYTF

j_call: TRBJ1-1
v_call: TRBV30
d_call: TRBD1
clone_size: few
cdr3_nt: TGTGCCTGGAGTGGACAGGGCGGAACTGAAGCTTTCTTT
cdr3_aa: CAWSGQGGTEAFF

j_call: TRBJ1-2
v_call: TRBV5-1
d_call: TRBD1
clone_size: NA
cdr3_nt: TGCGCCAGCAGCTTGGAAGGACAGGGGGGTGGCTACACCTTC
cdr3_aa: CASSLEGQGGGYTF

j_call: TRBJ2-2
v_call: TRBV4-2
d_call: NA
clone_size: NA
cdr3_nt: TGTGCCAGCAGCCAAGCCAACCCCTCGAACACCGGGGAGCTGTTTTTT
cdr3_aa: CASSQANPSNTGELFF

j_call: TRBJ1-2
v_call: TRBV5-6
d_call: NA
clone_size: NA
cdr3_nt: TGTGCCAGCAGCTCGAGCCTTTGGGGCTACACCTTC
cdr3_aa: CASSSSLWGYTF

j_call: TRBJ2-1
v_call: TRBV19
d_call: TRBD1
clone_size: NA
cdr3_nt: TGTGCCAGTAGTCCTGACAGGGGCTCCTACAATGAGCAGTTCTTC
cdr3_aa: CASSPDRGSYNEQFF

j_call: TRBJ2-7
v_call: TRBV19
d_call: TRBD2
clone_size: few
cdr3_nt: TGTGCCAGTAGTGTCTTCGGCGGGGTAGCGGGAGGGCCTTTATACGAGCAGTACTTC
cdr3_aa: CASSVFGGVAGGPLYEQYF

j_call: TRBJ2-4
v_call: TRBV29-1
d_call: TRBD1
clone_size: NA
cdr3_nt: TGCAGCGTCGCTATTCCCCGTGGACAGGGGGTCCTTGAGTACTTC
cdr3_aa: CSVAIPRGQGVLEYF

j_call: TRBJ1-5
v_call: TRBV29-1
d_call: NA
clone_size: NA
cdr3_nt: TGCAGCGTTGGTTCCAGCAATCAGCCCCAGCATTTT
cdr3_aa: CSVGSSNQPQHF

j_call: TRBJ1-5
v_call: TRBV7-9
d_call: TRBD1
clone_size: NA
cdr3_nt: TGTGCCAGCAGCTCGGGACAGCCATACAATCAGCCCCAGCATTTT
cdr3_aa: CASSSGQPYNQPQHF

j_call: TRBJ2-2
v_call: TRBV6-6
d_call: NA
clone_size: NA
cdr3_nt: TGTGCCAGCAGACCGGGGACACCGGCGAAAGCCGGGGAGCTGTTTTTT
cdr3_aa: CASRPGTPAKAGELFF

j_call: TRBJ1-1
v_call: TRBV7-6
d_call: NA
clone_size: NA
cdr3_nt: TGTGCCAGCAGCTTAGGGCAGGGTATTAGGACTGAAGCTTTCTTT
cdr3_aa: CASSLGQGIRTEAFF

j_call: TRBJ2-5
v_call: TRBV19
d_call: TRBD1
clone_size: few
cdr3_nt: TGTGCCAGTAGTTTTCTGACAGGGGGGAAAGAGACCCAGTACTTC
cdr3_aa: CASSFLTGGKETQYF

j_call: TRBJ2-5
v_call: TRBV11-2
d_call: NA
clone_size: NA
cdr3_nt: TGTGCCAGCAGCTTATCTCTATCCTCAGGAATTGCGGAGACCCAGTACTTC
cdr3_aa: CASSLSLSSGIAETQYF

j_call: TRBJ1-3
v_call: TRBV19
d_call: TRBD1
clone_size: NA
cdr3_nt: TGTGCCAGTATCGCAGGGGGGCTCCGCTCTGGAAACACCATATATTTT
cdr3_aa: CASIAGGLRSGNTIYF